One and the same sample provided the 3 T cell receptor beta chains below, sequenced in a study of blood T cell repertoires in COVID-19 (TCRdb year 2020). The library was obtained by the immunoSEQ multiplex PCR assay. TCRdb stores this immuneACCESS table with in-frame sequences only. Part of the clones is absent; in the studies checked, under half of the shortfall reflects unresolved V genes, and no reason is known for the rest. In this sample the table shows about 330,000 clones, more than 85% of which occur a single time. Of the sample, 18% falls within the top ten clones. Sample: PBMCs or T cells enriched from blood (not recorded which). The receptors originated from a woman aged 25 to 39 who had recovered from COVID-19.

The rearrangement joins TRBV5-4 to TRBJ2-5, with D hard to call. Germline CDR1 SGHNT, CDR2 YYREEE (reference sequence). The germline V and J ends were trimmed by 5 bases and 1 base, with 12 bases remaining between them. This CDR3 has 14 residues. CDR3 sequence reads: CASRVVDAQETQYF. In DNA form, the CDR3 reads TGTGCCAGCAGGGTTGTAGATGCCCAAGAGACCCAGTACTTC.

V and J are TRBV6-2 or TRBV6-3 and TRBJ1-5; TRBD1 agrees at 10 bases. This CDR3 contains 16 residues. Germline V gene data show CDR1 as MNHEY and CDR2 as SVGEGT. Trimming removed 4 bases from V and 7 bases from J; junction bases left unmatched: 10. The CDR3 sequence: CASSSTRQGADQPQHF. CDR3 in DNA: TGTGCCAGCAGTTCTACGCGACAGGGGGCAGACCAGCCCCAGCATTTT.

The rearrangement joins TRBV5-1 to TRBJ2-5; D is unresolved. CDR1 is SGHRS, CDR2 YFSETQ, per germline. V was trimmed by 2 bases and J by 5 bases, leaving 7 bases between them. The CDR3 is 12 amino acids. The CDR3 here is CASSLSPETQYF. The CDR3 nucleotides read TGCGCCAGCAGCTTAAGCCCGGAGACCCAGTACTTC.